These T cell receptor beta chains were read from a single sample in a study of T cells after yellow fever vaccination. TCRdb passed the 5' RACE reads through MiXCR, listing each CDR3 protein once. The data hold some 300,000 distinct CDR3 sequences, with 8.7% observed a single time. The specimen comprised CD4+ T cells sorted from PBMCs, sampled 5 days after the yellow fever booster vaccination. These receptors were obtained from a man aged 18 to 29 who received the YFV17D yellow fever vaccine. CDR3s include the opening cysteine and the closing phenylalanine or tryptophan. D genes are given only for firm matches. Not every row has a clone size; where given, it reads once, few, many or a size class.

D	V	size	J	CDR3	DNA
TRBD2	TRBV7-2	few	TRBJ2-7	CASSFTSGGAYEQYF	TGTGCCAGCAGCTTCACTAGCGGGGGGGCCTACGAGCAGTACTTC
TRBD1	TRBV20-1	.	TRBJ2-1	CSARRGQGTTEQFF	TGCAGTGCTAGAAGGGGACAGGGGACTACTGAGCAGTTCTTC
.	TRBV3-1	few	TRBJ2-1	CASSSRDTPYNEQFF	TGTGCCAGCAGCAGTAGGGATACCCCCTACAATGAGCAGTTCTTC
.	TRBV28	few	TRBJ2-1	CASSRNPNEQFF	TGTGCCAGCAGCCGGAACCCAAATGAGCAGTTCTTC
TRBD1	TRBV6-5	.	TRBJ1-2	CASSYSQGNYGYTF	TGTGCCAGCAGTTACTCACAGGGGAACTATGGCTACACCTTC
.	TRBV12-3/TRBV12-4	few	TRBJ2-7	CASSFWASSTYEQYF	TGTGCCAGCAGTTTTTGGGCCAGTTCTACCTACGAGCAGTACTTC
.	TRBV3-1	.	TRBJ2-5	CASSQVSTQYF	TGTGCCAGCAGCCAAGTTAGCACTCAGTACTTC
TRBD2	TRBV18	.	TRBJ2-1	CASSRRTSGGAGSYNEQFF	TGTGCCAGCTCACGTCGGACTAGCGGGGGGGCCGGCTCCTACAATGAGCAGTTCTTC
TRBD1	TRBV5-1	many	TRBJ1-4	CASSGTGVLNEKLFF	TGCGCCAGCAGCGGGACAGGGGTCCTTAATGAAAAACTGTTTTTT
.	TRBV3-1	many	TRBJ2-7	CASSQEVSGSYEQYF	TGTGCCAGCAGCCAAGAAGTCTCTGGCTCCTACGAGCAGTACTTC
.	TRBV4-1	few	TRBJ1-2	CASRANIQGAYGYTF	TGCGCCAGCAGAGCCAATATCCAGGGAGCCTATGGCTACACCTTC
TRBD2	TRBV4-2	.	TRBJ2-7	CASSQDRTSDEQYF	TGTGCCAGCAGCCAAGATCGAACTAGCGACGAGCAGTACTTC
.	TRBV23-1	.	TRBJ1-5	CASSPFAGAGQPQHF	TGCGCCAGCAGTCCCTTTGCGGGGGCAGGTCAGCCCCAGCATTTT
TRBD2	TRBV7-3	few	TRBJ2-2	CASSLTLAGGLSGELFF	TGTGCCAGCAGCTTAACTCTAGCGGGGGGGCTCTCCGGGGAGCTGTTTTTT
.	TRBV5-4	.	TRBJ2-7	CASSYRDKTAEEYF	TGTGCCAGCAGCTACCGGGACAAAACCGCTGAGGAGTACTTC
.	TRBV5-5	few	TRBJ1-6	CASSPTLAYNSPLHF	TGTGCCAGCAGCCCGACTCTTGCTTATAATTCACCCCTCCACTTT
.	TRBV7-2	few	TRBJ2-4	CASSLEWNIQYF	TGTGCCAGCAGCTTAGAGTGGAACATTCAGTACTTC
TRBD1	TRBV7-2	.	TRBJ2-1	CASSGGRTGGYNEQFF	TGTGCCAGCAGCGGGGGTCGGACAGGGGGATACAATGAGCAGTTCTTC
.	TRBV20-1	few	TRBJ2-3	CSASLAGKTDTQYF	TGCAGTGCTAGTTTGGCAGGGAAGACAGATACGCAGTATTTT
.	TRBV2	few	TRBJ2-7	CATALTWTSRYEQYF	TGTGCCACCGCCCTAACATGGACATCACGCTACGAGCAGTACTTC
.	TRBV5-1	few	TRBJ1-6	CASSEGSVGSPLHF	TGCGCCAGCAGCGAAGGGTCAGTTGGGTCACCCCTCCACTTT
.	TRBV5-1	many	TRBJ1-2	CASSLALGSYGYTF	TGCGCCAGCAGCTTGGCCCTAGGGAGTTATGGCTACACCTTC
.	TRBV7-9	few	TRBJ2-5	CASSHPTGQQETQYF	TGTGCCAGCAGCCACCCGACAGGACAACAAGAGACCCAGTACTTC
.	TRBV18	few	TRBJ2-1	CASERSYNEQFF	TGTGCCAGCGAGCGCTCCTACAATGAGCAGTTCTTC
TRBD1	TRBV20-1	.	TRBJ1-5	CSARDPQGGNQPQHF	TGCAGTGCTAGAGATCCGCAGGGGGGCAATCAGCCCCAGCATTTT
TRBD2	TRBV5-4	.	TRBJ2-2	CASSLGGGGSGELFF	TGTGCCAGCAGCTTAGGCGGGGGGGGGTCCGGGGAGCTGTTTTTT
.	TRBV12-3/TRBV12-4	.	TRBJ1-2	CASSLLNGGSTYGYTF	TGTGCCAGCAGTTTGTTAAACGGAGGTTCTACCTATGGCTACACCTTC
.	TRBV24-1	.	TRBJ2-1	CATSETFPTREQFF	TGTGCCACCAGTGAGACATTCCCAACCAGGGAGCAGTTCTTC
TRBD2	TRBV12-3/TRBV12-4	many	TRBJ2-5	CASSLRRGGLLETQYF	TGTGCCAGCAGTTTAAGGCGGGGGGGCCTCTTGGAGACCCAGTACTTC
.	TRBV12-3/TRBV12-4	.	TRBJ2-5	CASSLGLVWAQYF	TGTGCCAGCAGTTTGGGACTGGTTTGGGCCCAGTACTTC
.	TRBV16	.	TRBJ2-7	CASSQLLYEQYF	TGTGCCAGCAGCCAATTACTCTACGAGCAGTACTTC
.	TRBV18	few	TRBJ1-1	CASSPPVTRAYTEAFF	TGTGCCAGCTCACCACCAGTAACCAGGGCTTACACTGAAGCTTTCTTT
.	TRBV7-2	few	TRBJ2-5	CASRGGSETQYF	TGTGCCAGCAGGGGGGGATCAGAGACCCAGTACTTC
.	TRBV7-9	few	TRBJ1-2	CASSPGSGNGYTF	TGTGCCAGCAGCCCAGGCTCGGGGAATGGCTACACCTTC
TRBD2	TRBV7-3	few	TRBJ2-5	CASSSGLAGAETQYF	TGTGCCAGCAGCTCGGGACTAGCGGGGGCGGAGACCCAGTACTTC
.	TRBV2	few	TRBJ1-1	CASSERVVGTEAFF	TGTGCCAGCAGTGAAAGGGTCGTAGGCACTGAAGCTTTCTTT
.	TRBV28	.	TRBJ2-3	CASNLRTVTDTQYF	TGTGCCAGCAATCTAAGGACAGTCACAGATACGCAGTATTTT
.	TRBV7-8	many	TRBJ2-5	CASSLASGTSGTQYF	TGTGCCAGCAGCTTGGCAAGTGGGACATCCGGGACTCAGTACTTC
.	TRBV7-9	many	TRBJ2-1	CASMEGGFNEQFF	TGTGCCAGCATGGAGGGTGGGTTCAATGAGCAGTTCTTC
.	TRBV18	few	TRBJ2-3	CASSADSRDTQYF	TGTGCCAGCTCAGCCGACTCTCGGGATACGCAGTATTTT
.	TRBV20-1	.	TRBJ1-2	CSARVGGRGYTF	TGCAGTGCTAGAGTGGGGGGAAGAGGCTACACCTTC
TRBD1	TRBV4-3	few	TRBJ2-1	CASSRRDRDYNEQFF	TGCGCCAGCAGCCGTCGGGACAGGGATTACAATGAGCAGTTCTTC
TRBD1	TRBV9	.	TRBJ2-2	CASSPGQSTGELFF	TGTGCCAGCAGCCCGGGACAGTCCACCGGGGAGCTGTTTTTT
.	TRBV3-1	few	TRBJ2-7	CASSPPGVQGEQYF	TGTGCCAGCAGCCCCCCTGGCGTACAGGGCGAGCAGTACTTC
.	TRBV5-6	.	TRBJ1-1	CASSLTGIVGLNTEAFF	TGTGCCAGCAGCTTAACGGGGATAGTAGGATTGAACACTGAAGCTTTCTTT
.	TRBV5-1	.	TRBJ1-1	CASSLVGGEAFF	TGCGCCAGCAGCTTGGTAGGGGGAGAAGCTTTCTTT
.	TRBV5-4	few	TRBJ2-3	CASSLFRGSTDTQYF	TGTGCCAGCAGCTTGTTTAGGGGCAGCACAGATACGCAGTATTTT
TRBD2	TRBV4-2	.	TRBJ2-1	CASSPTSGGAAEQFF	TGTGCCAGCAGCCCAACTAGCGGGGGGGCCGCTGAGCAGTTCTTC
TRBD2	TRBV27	.	TRBJ2-4	CASSLRIGRGGLVDIQYF	TGTGCCAGCAGTTTACGAATCGGGCGGGGGGGTCTTGTCGACATTCAGTACTTC